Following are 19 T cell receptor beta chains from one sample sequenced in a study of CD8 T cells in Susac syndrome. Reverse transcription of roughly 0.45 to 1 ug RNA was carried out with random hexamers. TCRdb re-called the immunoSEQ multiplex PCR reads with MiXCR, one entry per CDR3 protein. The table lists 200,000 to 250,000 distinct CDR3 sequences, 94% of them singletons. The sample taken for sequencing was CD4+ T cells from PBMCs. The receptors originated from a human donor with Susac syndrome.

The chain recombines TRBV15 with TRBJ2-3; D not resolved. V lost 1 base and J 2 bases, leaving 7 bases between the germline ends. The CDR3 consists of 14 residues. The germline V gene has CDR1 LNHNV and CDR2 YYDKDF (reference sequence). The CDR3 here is CATSRGEVTDTQYF. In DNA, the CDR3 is TGTGCCACCAGCAGAGGAGAAGTCACAGATACGCAGTATTTT. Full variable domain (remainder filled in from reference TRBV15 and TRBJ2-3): DAMVIQNPRYQVTQFGKPVTLSCSQTLNHNVMYWYQQKSSQAPKLLFHYYDKDFNNEADTPDNFQSRRPNTSFCFLDIRSPGLGDTAMYLCATSRGEVTDTQYFGPGTRLTVL.

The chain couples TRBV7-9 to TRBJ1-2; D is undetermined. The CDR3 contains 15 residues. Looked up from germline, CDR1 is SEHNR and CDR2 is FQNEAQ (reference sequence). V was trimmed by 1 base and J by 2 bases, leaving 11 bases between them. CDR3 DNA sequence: TGTGCCAGCAGCTTAGAGCGCGGCGGGAACTATGGCTACACCTTC. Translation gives CASSLERGGNYGYTF.

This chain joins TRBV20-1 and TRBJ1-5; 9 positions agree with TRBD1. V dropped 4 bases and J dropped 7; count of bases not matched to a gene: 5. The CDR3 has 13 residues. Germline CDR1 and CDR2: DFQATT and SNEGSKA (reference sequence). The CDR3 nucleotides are TGCAGTGCTACTGACAGGGGGAGACAGCCCCAGCATTTT. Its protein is CSATDRGRQPQHF.

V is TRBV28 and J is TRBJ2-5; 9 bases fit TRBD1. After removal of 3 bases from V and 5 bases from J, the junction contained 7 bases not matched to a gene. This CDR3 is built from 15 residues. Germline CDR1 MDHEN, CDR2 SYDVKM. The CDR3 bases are TGTGCCAGCAGTTTGCCCACAGGGGGCGGGGAGACCCAGTACTTC. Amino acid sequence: CASSLPTGGGETQYF.

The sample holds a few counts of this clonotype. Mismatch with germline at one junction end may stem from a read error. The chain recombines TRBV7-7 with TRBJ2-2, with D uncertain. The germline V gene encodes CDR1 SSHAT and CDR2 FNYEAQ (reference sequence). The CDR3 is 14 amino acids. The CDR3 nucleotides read TGTGCTAGCAGTACGACGGGGAACACCGGGGAGCTGTTTTTT. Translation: CASSTTGNTGELFF.

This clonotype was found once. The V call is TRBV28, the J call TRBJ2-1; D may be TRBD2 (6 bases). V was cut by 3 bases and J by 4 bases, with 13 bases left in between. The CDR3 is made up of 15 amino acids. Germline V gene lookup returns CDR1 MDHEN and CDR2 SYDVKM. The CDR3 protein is CASSFRRGPYNEQFF. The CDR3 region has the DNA TGTGCCAGCAGTTTTCGGAGGGGACCGTACAATGAGCAGTTCTTC.

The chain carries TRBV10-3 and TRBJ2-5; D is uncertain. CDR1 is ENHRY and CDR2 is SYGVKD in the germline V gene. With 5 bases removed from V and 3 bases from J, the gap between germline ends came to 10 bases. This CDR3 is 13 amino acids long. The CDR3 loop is CAISSLAEETQYF. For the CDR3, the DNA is TGTGCCATCAGTAGTTTGGCAGAAGAGACCCAGTACTTC.

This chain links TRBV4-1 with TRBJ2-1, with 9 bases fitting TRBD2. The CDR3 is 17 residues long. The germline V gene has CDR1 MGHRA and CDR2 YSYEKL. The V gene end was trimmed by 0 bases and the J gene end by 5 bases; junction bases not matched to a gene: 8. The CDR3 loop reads CASSQDRLAGGDNEQFF. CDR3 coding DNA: TGCGCCAGCAGCCAAGATAGACTGGCGGGGGGGGACAATGAGCAGTTCTTC.

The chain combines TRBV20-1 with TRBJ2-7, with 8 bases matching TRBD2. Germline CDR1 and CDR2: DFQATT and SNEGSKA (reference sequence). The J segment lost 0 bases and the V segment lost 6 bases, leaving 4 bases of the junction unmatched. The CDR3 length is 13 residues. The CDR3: CSAVAGISYEQYF. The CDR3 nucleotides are TGCAGTGCGGTAGCGGGGATCTCCTACGAGCAGTACTTC.

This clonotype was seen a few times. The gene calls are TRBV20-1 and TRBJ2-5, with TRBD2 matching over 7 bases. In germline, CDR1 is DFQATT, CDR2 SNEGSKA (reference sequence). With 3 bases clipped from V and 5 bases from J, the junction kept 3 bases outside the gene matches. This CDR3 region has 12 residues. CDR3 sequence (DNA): TGCAGTGCTAGGGGGGGAGGGGAGACCCAGTACTTC. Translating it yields CSARGGGETQYF.

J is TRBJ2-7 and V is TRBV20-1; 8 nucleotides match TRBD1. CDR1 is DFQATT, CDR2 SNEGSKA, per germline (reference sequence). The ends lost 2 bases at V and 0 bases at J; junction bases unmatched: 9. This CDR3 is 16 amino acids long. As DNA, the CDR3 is TGCAGTGCTAGAACTCCGGGACAGGACTTCTCCTACGAGCAGTACTTC. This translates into CSARTPGQDFSYEQYF.

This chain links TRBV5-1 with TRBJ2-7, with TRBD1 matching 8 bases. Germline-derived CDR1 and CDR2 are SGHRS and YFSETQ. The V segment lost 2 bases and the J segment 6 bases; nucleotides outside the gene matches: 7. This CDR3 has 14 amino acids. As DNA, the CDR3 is TGCGCCAGCAGCTTCGGACAGGGAGAGGGCGAGCAGTACTTC. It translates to CASSFGQGEGEQYF. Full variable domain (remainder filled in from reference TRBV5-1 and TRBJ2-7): KAGVTQTPRYLIKTRGQQVTLSCSPISGHRSVSWYQQTPGQGLQFLFEYFSETQRNKGNFPGRFSGRQFSNSRSEMNVSTLELGDSALYLCASSFGQGEGEQYFGPGTRLTVT.

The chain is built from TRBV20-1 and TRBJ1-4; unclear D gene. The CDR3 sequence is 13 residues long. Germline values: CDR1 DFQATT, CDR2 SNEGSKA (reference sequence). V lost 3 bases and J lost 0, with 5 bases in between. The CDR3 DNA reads TGCAGTGCTAGGTTTGCAACTAATGAAAAACTGTTTTTT. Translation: CSARFATNEKLFF.

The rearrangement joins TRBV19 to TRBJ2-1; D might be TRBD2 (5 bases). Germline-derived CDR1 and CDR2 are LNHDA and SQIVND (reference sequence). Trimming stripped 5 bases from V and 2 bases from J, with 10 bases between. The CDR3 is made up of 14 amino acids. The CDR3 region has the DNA TGTGCCAGTAGTCGAGGGTATACCTACAATGAGCAGTTCTTC. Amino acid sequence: CASSRGYTYNEQFF.

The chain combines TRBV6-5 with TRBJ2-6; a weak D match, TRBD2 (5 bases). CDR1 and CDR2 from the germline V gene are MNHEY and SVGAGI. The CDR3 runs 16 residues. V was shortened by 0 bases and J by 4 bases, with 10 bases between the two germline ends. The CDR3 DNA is TGTGCCAGCAGTTACTCGATTGCGGGCGGGGCCAACGTCCTGACTTTC. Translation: CASSYSIAGGANVLTF.

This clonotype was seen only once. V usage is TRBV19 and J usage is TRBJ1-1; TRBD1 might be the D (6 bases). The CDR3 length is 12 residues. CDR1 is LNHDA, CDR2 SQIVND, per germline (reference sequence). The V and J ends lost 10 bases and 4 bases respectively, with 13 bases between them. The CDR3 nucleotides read TGTGCCACCCGGAGAGGGGGCACTGAAGCTTTCTTT. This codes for CATRRGGTEAFF.

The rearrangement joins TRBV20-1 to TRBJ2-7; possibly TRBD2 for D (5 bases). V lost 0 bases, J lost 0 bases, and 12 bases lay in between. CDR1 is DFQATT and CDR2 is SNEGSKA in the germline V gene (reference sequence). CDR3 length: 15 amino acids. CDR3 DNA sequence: TGCAGTGCTAGAGATCCCGGGGTCAGCTCCTACGAGCAGTACTTC. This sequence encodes CSARDPGVSSYEQYF.

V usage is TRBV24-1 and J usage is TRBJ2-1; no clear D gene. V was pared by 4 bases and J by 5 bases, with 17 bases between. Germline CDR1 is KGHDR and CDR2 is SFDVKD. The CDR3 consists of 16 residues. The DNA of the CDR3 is TGTGCCACCAGTGACCCTCTTTCGGGTCGAAACAATGAGCAGTTCTTC. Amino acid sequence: CATSDPLSGRNNEQFF.

The CDR3 here is CSARGTENTGELFF. CDR3 nucleotides: TGCAGTGCTAGGGGGACAGAGAACACCGGGGAGCTGTTTTTT. The rearrangement uses TRBV20-1 and TRBJ2-2; 7 bases line up with TRBD1. Germline values: CDR1 DFQATT, CDR2 SNEGSKA (reference sequence). The CDR3 has 14 amino acids. The ends lost 3 bases at V and 1 base at J; junction bases unmatched: 2.